What follows are 28 T cell receptor beta chains derived from one specimen sequenced in a study of graft-versus-host responses after intestinal transplantation. Repertoires were generated with immunoSEQ multiplex PCR, while TCRdb's copy carries only in-frame clones and drops some. The table lists 70,000 to 95,000 clones, approximately 92% of them singletons, with approximately 1.1% in the top ten. Antigen specificity for these receptors is unknown. This sample comprised unstimulated CD8+ T cells sorted from spleen or lymph node cells, obtained before transplant. These receptors were taken from a human donor who was the organ donor for an intestinal transplant.

The chain employs TRBV19 and TRBJ2-7; TRBD1 agrees at 10 bases. The CDR3 extends over 14 amino acids. From germline, CDR1 is LNHDA and CDR2 SQIVND (reference sequence). Losses at the gene ends were 3 bases for V and 4 bases for J; bases not matched to a gene: 3. CDR3 nucleotide sequence: TGTGCCAGTAGTATGGGGACAGGGGATTACGAGCAGTACTTC. It yields the protein CASSMGTGDYEQYF.

The V call is TRBV27, the J call TRBJ1-2; D gene unclear. The CDR3 spans 13 residues. Trimming removed 6 bases at V and 2 bases at J, with 10 bases between. CDR1 and CDR2 (germline): MNHEY, SMNVEV (reference sequence). The CDR3: CASSAPGNYGYTF. The CDR3 coding sequence is TGTGCCAGCAGCGCGCCCGGGAACTATGGCTACACCTTC.

CDR3 region: CASSILAGGSYEQYF. The CDR3 nucleotides are TGTGCCAGTAGTATCCTAGCGGGGGGCTCCTACGAGCAGTACTTC. The J gene is TRBJ2-7, the V gene TRBV19, with TRBD2 identical over 11 bases. The trim removed 3 bases at V and 0 bases at J, leaving 1 base unmatched. The CDR3 length is 15 residues. Germline V gives CDR1 LNHDA, CDR2 SQIVND (reference sequence).

V is TRBV4-1 and J is TRBJ2-1; 7 bases fit TRBD1. The CDR3 consists of 15 residues. Per germline, CDR1 MGHRA and CDR2 YSYEKL. J gave up 7 bases and V 4 bases, and 10 bases lay outside the gene matches. Written as DNA, the CDR3 is TGCGCCAGCAGCCGAGAGGGACAGCCAAGGAATGAGCAGTTCTTC. Protein sequence: CASSREGQPRNEQFF.

The chain carries TRBV11-2 and TRBJ1-4, with 12 nucleotides matching TRBD1. The V segment lost 0 bases and the J segment 8 bases; nucleotides outside the gene matches: 10. The CDR3 is 18 residues long. The germline V gene has CDR1 SGHAT and CDR2 FQNNGV. This CDR3 reads CASSLDPGQGAPLEKLFF. The CDR3 region has the DNA TGTGCCAGCAGCTTAGATCCGGGACAGGGGGCTCCCCTCGAAAAACTGTTTTTT. Full variable domain (missing parts from reference TRBV11-2 and TRBJ1-4): EAGVAQSPRYKIIEKRQSVAFWCNPISGHATLYWYQQILGQGPKLLIQFQNNGVVDDSQLPKDRFSAERLKGVDSTLKIQPAKLEDSAVYLCASSLDPGQGAPLEKLFFGSGTQLSVL.

V usage is TRBV9 and J usage is TRBJ1-2; TRBD1 matches at 8 bases. This CDR3 is built from 17 residues. Trimming removed 4 bases from V and 7 bases from J; junction bases left unmatched: 18. Germline assignment: CDR1 SGDLS and CDR2 YYNGEE. The CDR3 coding sequence is TGTGCCAGCAGCCCCTACACCCCGGGCAGGGGGCATGGTGGCTACACCTTC. It is translated as CASSPYTPGRGHGGYTF.

The chain employs TRBV9 and TRBJ2-7, with TRBD2 identical over 10 bases. This CDR3 region has 16 residues. The V and J ends lost 3 bases and 3 bases, in that order; junction bases with no gene match: 9. Per the germline V gene, CDR1 is SGDLS and CDR2 is YYNGEE. The chain's CDR3 is CASSAGGTSDLYEQYF. CDR3 DNA sequence: TGTGCCAGCAGCGCCGGGGGGACTAGCGACCTCTACGAGCAGTACTTC.

This chain links TRBV6-5 with TRBJ2-1, with 8 bases aligning to TRBD1. The CDR3 consists of 14 residues. Germline CDR1 is MNHEY and CDR2 is SVGAGI. V was pared by 6 bases and J by 6 bases, with 7 bases of the junction left unmatched. This chain's CDR3 is CASRDRDRINEQFF. CDR3 bases: TGTGCCAGCAGGGACCGGGACAGGATCAATGAGCAGTTCTTC.

The rearrangement links TRBV5-4 to TRBJ2-7; weak D call: TRBD2 (7 bases). V was trimmed by 2 bases and J by 1 base, leaving 10 bases between them. This CDR3 spans 14 amino acids. Germline CDR1 is SGHNT and CDR2 is YYREEE (reference sequence). The CDR3 region is CASSLGGGSYEQYF. The CDR3 DNA reads TGTGCCAGCAGCTTAGGGGGGGGTTCCTACGAGCAGTACTTC.

V gene TRBV5-4 combines with J gene TRBJ2-1; weak D call: TRBD1 (5 bases). CDR3 length: 18 residues. Germline loops: CDR1 SGHNT, CDR2 YYREEE (reference sequence). Trimming removed 0 bases at V and 7 bases at J, with 23 bases between. In DNA, the CDR3 is TGTGCCAGCAGCTTGGCATGGCGAACAGGCCCCTGGGCGAATGAGCAGTTCTTC. This codes for CASSLAWRTGPWANEQFF.

The chain joins TRBV6-5 to TRBJ1-6; no clear D gene. The CDR3 spans 15 residues. Germline CDR1 and CDR2: MNHEY and SVGAGI. The ends were cut back, 6 bases at V and 10 bases at J, with 19 bases in the middle. CDR3 nucleotides: TGTGCCAGCAGCCGACGGGTCGGGAGGAGGTCACCCCTCCACTTT. Its translation: CASSRRVGRRSPLHF.

The CDR3: CASSFAMGQGNRLGEQYF. DNA for the CDR3: TGTGCCAGCAGCTTCGCCATGGGACAGGGGAACAGACTCGGGGAGCAGTACTTC. This sequence joins TRBV7-9 and TRBJ2-7, with 10 bases lining up with TRBD1. V gave up 3 bases and J gave up 7 bases; unmatched junction bases: 18. The CDR3 consists of 18 residues. Per germline, CDR1 SEHNR and CDR2 FQNEAQ (reference sequence).

The chain recombines TRBV6-5 with TRBJ1-1; a possible D gene is TRBD1 (5 bases). V gave up 6 bases and J gave up 9 bases, with 20 bases separating them. Germline V lookup: CDR1 MNHEY, CDR2 SVGAGI. The CDR3 is made up of 14 amino acids. CDR3 nucleotide sequence: TGTGCCAGCAGACCCGGACAACCCGAGGTTCAAGCTTTCTTT. It yields the protein CASRPGQPEVQAFF.

The chain employs TRBV27 and TRBJ2-1; a possible D gene is TRBD2 (6 bases). Trimming cost V 4 bases and J 0 bases, with 13 bases left between them. The CDR3 runs 16 residues. The V gene's germline CDR1 is MNHEY and CDR2 SMNVEV (reference sequence). CDR3 in DNA: TGTGCCAGCAGTTCCCTCAGCGGGTACTCCTACAATGAGCAGTTCTTC. This gives the protein CASSSLSGYSYNEQFF.

The J gene is TRBJ2-5, the V gene TRBV27; D may be TRBD2 (6 bases). The DNA end is more similar to TRBJ2-7, so the J call may be wrong. Germline lookup yields CDR1 MNHEY and CDR2 SMNVEV (reference sequence). The CDR3 spans 12 residues. CDR3 DNA: TGTGCCAGCAACAACGGGGGATACGAGCAGTACTTC. Translation gives CASNNGGYEQYF.

V is TRBV11-2 and J is TRBJ2-7; no firm D call. CDR3 length equals 13 residues. Germline CDR1 and CDR2: SGHAT and FQNNGV. V was cut by 5 bases and J by 2 bases, with 10 bases left in between. The CDR3 nucleotides are TGTGCCAGCAGCCAGTACCTCACCTACGAGCAGTACTTC. Amino acids: CASSQYLTYEQYF. The complete variable domain, with remaining parts taken from reference TRBV11-2 and TRBJ2-7, reads EAGVAQSPRYKIIEKRQSVAFWCNPISGHATLYWYQQILGQGPKLLIQFQNNGVVDDSQLPKDRFSAERLKGVDSTLKIQPAKLEDSAVYLCASSQYLTYEQYFGPGTRLTVT.

The CDR3 sequence: CASSIQGIDQPQHF. The CDR3 nucleotides read TGTGCCAGTAGTATTCAGGGCATCGATCAGCCCCAGCATTTT. The chain has TRBV19 and TRBJ1-5; D might be TRBD1 (5 bases). Germline CDR1 LNHDA, CDR2 SQIVND (reference sequence). The CDR3 sequence is 14 residues long. V lost 3 bases to trimming and J lost 5 bases, with 11 bases between them.

The V call is TRBV27, the J call TRBJ2-1; 12 nucleotides match TRBD2. The CDR3 spans 14 residues. Germline V gives CDR1 MNHEY, CDR2 SMNVEV (reference sequence). The ends lost 7 bases at V and 3 bases at J; junction bases unmatched: 1. This chain's CDR3 is CASTGLAGYNEQFF. Here the CDR3 DNA reads TGTGCCAGCACGGGACTAGCGGGCTACAATGAGCAGTTCTTC.

This sequence joins TRBV6-5 and TRBJ2-7, with TRBD1 identical over 10 bases. J gave up 3 bases and V 5 bases, and 4 bases lay outside the gene matches. CDR1 is MNHEY, CDR2 SVGAGI, per germline. The CDR3 sequence is 14 residues long. CDR3 sequence (DNA): TGTGCCAGCAGTCCGGGACAGGGGTTCTACGAGCAGTACTTC. Protein sequence: CASSPGQGFYEQYF.

V usage is TRBV7-9 and J usage is TRBJ2-1, with 8 bases identical to TRBD2. V lost 8 bases to trimming and J lost 7 bases; unmatched junction nucleotides: 10. Germline V gene data show CDR1 as SEHNR and CDR2 as FQNEAQ (reference sequence). The CDR3 sequence is 14 residues long. This CDR3 reads CASAFGGAKNEQFF. CDR3 DNA: TGTGCCAGCGCTTTCGGGGGGGCCAAAAATGAGCAGTTCTTC.

This chain uses TRBV9 with TRBJ2-3, with TRBD1 identical over 7 bases. V trimming: 3 bases; J trimming: 12 bases; junction bases outside the gene matches: 10. The CDR3 is 13 residues long. CDR1 and CDR2 (germline): SGDLS, YYNGEE. The DNA of the CDR3 is TGTGCCAGCAGCGCTACAACAGGGGTCGTTCAGTATTTT. This encodes CASSATTGVVQYF. The full variable domain, with the rest looked up from reference TRBV9 and TRBJ2-3, is DSGVTQTPKHLITATGQRVTLRCSPRSGDLSVYWYQQSLDQGLQFLIQYYNGEERAKGNILERFSAQQFPDLHSELNLSSLELGDSALYFCASSATTGVVQYFGPGTRLTVL.

The V and J genes are TRBV11-1 and TRBJ2-3; 11 nucleotides agree with TRBD2. This CDR3 comprises 14 residues. The germline V gene has CDR1 SGHAT and CDR2 FQDESV (reference sequence). The J segment lost 3 bases and the V segment lost 5 bases, leaving 1 base of the junction unmatched. CDR3 bases: TGTGCCAGCAGCCGGACTAGCGGGACAGATACGCAGTATTTT. Translated, it gives CASSRTSGTDTQYF.

J is TRBJ1-1 and V is TRBV7-9; TRBD1 matches 7 bases. This CDR3 contains 13 residues. Germline CDR1 reads SEHNR; CDR2 reads FQNEAQ (reference sequence). The V gene end was trimmed by 11 bases and the J gene end by 0 bases; junction bases not matched to a gene: 6. The CDR3 loop is CAGRTGLNTEAFF. The CDR3 nucleotides read TGTGCCGGACGGACAGGACTGAACACTGAAGCTTTCTTT.

This clone has only a few counts. In nucleotides, the CDR3 is TGTGCCAGCAGTTTGGAGACAGGTCCCTCTCCTGGCGAGCAGTACTTC. This encodes CASSLETGPSPGEQYF. The gene calls are TRBV27 and TRBJ2-7; D might be TRBD1 (6 bases). This CDR3 comprises 16 residues. The V end was cut by 3 bases, the J end by 6 bases, with 21 bases between. Per the germline V gene, CDR1 is MNHEY and CDR2 is SMNVEV (reference sequence).

The rearrangement uses TRBV7-2 and TRBJ1-5; possibly TRBD1 for D (6 bases). Germline-derived CDR1 and CDR2 are SGHTA and FQGNSA. V lost 6 bases and J lost 7, with 16 bases in between. The CDR3 runs to 14 residues. CDR3 nucleotide sequence: TGTGCCAGCAGGGATGCAGGGGTAGGGCAGCCCCAGCATTTT. This translates into CASRDAGVGQPQHF.

The chain links TRBV19 to TRBJ1-5, with 10 positions matching TRBD1. The CDR3 runs 15 residues. Germline CDR1 and CDR2: LNHDA and SQIVND (reference sequence). V lost 6 bases and J lost 2; bases outside the gene matches: 4. CDR3 sequence (DNA): TGTGCCAGTAGCCCCGGGACAGGGGGCAATCAGCCCCAGCATTTT. Protein: CASSPGTGGNQPQHF.

This sequence joins TRBV7-9 and TRBJ2-3; tentatively, D is TRBD2 (5 bases). V was cut by 4 bases and J by 2 bases, with 19 bases left in between. CDR3 length: 17 residues. Germline lookup yields CDR1 SEHNR and CDR2 FQNEAQ (reference sequence). This CDR3 is CASSSAKGGGPTDTQYF. CDR3 DNA: TGTGCCAGCAGCTCCGCAAAGGGTGGAGGTCCCACAGATACGCAGTATTTT. Full variable domain (rest looked up from reference TRBV7-9 and TRBJ2-3): DTGVSQNPRHKITKRGQNVTFRCDPISEHNRLYWYRQTLGQGPEFLTYFQNEAQLEKSRLLSDRFSAERPKGSFSTLEIQRTEQGDSAMYLCASSSAKGGGPTDTQYFGPGTRLTVL.

The count of this clone is one. J is TRBJ2-1 and V is TRBV27; TRBD1 matches 9 bases. There are 14 residues in the CDR3. V shed 6 bases, J shed 9 bases, and the junction held 9 bases outside the gene matches. In germline, CDR1 is MNHEY, CDR2 SMNVEV (reference sequence). In DNA form, the CDR3 reads TGTGCCAGCAGCCGCTTCACGGACAGGGGTGAGCAGTTCTTC. Amino acid sequence: CASSRFTDRGEQFF.